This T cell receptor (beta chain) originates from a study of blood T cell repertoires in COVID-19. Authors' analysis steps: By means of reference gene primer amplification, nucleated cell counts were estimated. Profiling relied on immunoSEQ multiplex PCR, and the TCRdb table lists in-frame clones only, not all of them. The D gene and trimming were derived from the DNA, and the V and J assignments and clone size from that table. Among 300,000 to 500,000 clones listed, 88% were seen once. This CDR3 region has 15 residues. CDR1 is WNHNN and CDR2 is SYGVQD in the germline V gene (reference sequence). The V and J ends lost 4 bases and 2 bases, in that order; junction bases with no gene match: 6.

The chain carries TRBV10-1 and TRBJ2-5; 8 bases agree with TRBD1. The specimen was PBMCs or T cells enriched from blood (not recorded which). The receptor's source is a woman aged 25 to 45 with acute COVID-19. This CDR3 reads CASSGTGGKQETQYF. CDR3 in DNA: TGCGCCAGCAGTGGTACAGGGGGAAAACAAGAGACCCAGTACTTC.